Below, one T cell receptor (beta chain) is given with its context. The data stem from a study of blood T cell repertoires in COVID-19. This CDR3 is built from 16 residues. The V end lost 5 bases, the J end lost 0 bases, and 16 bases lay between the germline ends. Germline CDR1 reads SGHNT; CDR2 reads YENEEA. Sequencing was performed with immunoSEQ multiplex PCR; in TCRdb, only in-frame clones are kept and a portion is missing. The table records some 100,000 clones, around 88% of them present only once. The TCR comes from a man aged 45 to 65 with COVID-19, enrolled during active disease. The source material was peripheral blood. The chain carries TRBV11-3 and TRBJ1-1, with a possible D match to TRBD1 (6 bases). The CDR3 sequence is CASSPRWQGMNTEAFF. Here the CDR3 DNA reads TGTGCCAGCAGCCCCCGATGGCAGGGGATGAACACTGAAGCTTTCTTT.